The following is a T cell receptor beta chain sequence with its context. The data originate from a study of blood T cell repertoires in COVID-19. Turning to the study itself: From the United States, Italy and Spain came samples of acute and convalescent COVID-19. Sources were T cells, B-cell-depleted T cells, or PBMCs; the material itself was cDNA or gDNA.

In the source study's methods: Counts of nucleated cells, estimated from reference gene primer amplification, were obtained. Assay: immunoSEQ multiplex PCR; the TCRdb copy retains only in-frame clones and omits some. Clone size and V and J calls were adopted from that table, with D and trimming inferred from the DNA. Seen here are approximately 110,000 clones, roughly 80% observed once, and the top ten hold 1.5% to 1.7%. This CDR3 region has 13 residues. V lost 1 base and J 9 bases, leaving 12 bases between the germline ends. Germline assignment: CDR1 SGDLS and CDR2 YYNGEE. The chain employs TRBV9 and TRBJ2-3, with a possible D match to TRBD2 (5 bases). This clonotype was sampled from a man aged 45-60 years with acute or convalescent COVID-19. Sequencing was performed on peripheral blood. The CDR3 reads CASSVNSRGTQYF. The CDR3 DNA follows: TGTGCCAGCAGCGTAAATTCCCGGGGAACGCAGTATTTT.